One sample yielded the 13 T cell receptor beta chains listed below, sequenced in a study of OX40 agonist ivuxolimab in advanced cancers. The table came from immunoSEQ multiplex PCR; TCRdb's copy has only in-frame clones and leaves some out. The table records about 64,000 clones, under 95% of them present only once. This specimen consisted of CD4+ or CD8+ T cells sorted from blood, obtained in a trial of the OX40 agonist ivuxolimab. These TCRs come from an adult with an advanced solid tumor such as melanoma, head and neck, liver or kidney cancer.

The V call is TRBV30, the J call TRBJ2-2; tentatively, D is TRBD1 (5 bases). This CDR3 is 14 amino acids long. Germline-derived CDR1 and CDR2 are GTSNPN and SVGIG (reference sequence). V was clipped by 4 bases and J by 7 bases, with 16 bases between them. CDR3 residues: CAWNRQGSGGELFF. CDR3 nucleotide sequence: TGTGCCTGGAATCGGCAGGGATCGGGCGGGGAGCTGTTTTTT.

This sequence joins TRBV5-6 and TRBJ1-1, with no clear D. Trimming took 0 bases from V and 2 from J, leaving 5 bases between them. CDR1 SGHDT and CDR2 YYEEEE come from the germline V gene. The CDR3 totals 13 residues. The CDR3 loop is CASSLGGNTEAFF. CDR3 sequence (DNA): TGTGCCAGCAGCTTGGGGGGAAACACTGAAGCTTTCTTT.

On this clone: The sample holds other DNA sequences that translate to the same CDR3. J is TRBJ2-7 and V is TRBV9, with D perhaps TRBD2 (5 bases). The CDR3 consists of 15 residues. V was cut by 0 bases and J by 2 bases, with 12 bases left in between. CDR1 and CDR2 (germline): SGDLS, YYNGEE. The CDR3 coding sequence is TGTGCCAGCAGCGTAGCATCGGGGAACACCTACGAGCAGTACTTC. Protein: CASSVASGNTYEQYF.

V is TRBV18 and J is TRBJ1-1; D not certain. Trimming cost V 3 bases and J 0 bases, with 8 bases left between them. Germline loops: CDR1 KGHSH, CDR2 LQKENI. This CDR3 contains 14 residues. CDR3 sequence: CASSPTPVNTEAFF. The CDR3 bases are TGTGCCAGCTCACCGACACCAGTGAACACTGAAGCTTTCTTT.

The chain couples TRBV29-1 to TRBJ1-2, with D possibly TRBD1 on 5 matching bases. The CDR3 consists of 13 residues. The V end lost 4 bases, the J end lost 4 bases, and 13 bases lay between the germline ends. Per germline, CDR1 SQVTM and CDR2 ANQGSEA. The CDR3 sequence: CSVGDPSSYGYTF. In DNA, the CDR3 is TGCAGCGTTGGGGACCCTAGTAGCTATGGCTACACCTTC.

This chain uses TRBV29-1 with TRBJ2-1, with TRBD2 identical over 7 bases. V gave up 6 bases and J gave up 5 bases; unmatched junction bases: 16. The CDR3 length is 16 residues. Germline V gene data show CDR1 as SQVTM and CDR2 as ANQGSEA. CDR3: CSVGGKVPASNNEQFF. Written as DNA, the CDR3 is TGCAGCGTGGGGGGGAAGGTCCCAGCGAGTAACAATGAGCAGTTCTTC.

The rearrangement uses TRBV30 and TRBJ2-7; D tentatively fits TRBD1 or TRBD2 (7 bases each). The germline V gene has CDR1 GTSNPN and CDR2 SVGIG (reference sequence). V shed 8 bases and J shed 3 bases, with 20 bases lying between them. There are 14 residues in the CDR3. This CDR3 is CASGATGAVYEQYF. The CDR3 DNA is TGTGCCAGCGGGGCCACAGGGGCCGTCTACGAGCAGTACTTC. Filled out from reference TRBV30 and TRBJ2-7, the complete variable domain reads SQTIHQWPATLVQPVGSPLSLECTVEGTSNPNLYWYRQAAGRGLQLLFYSVGIGQISSEVPQNLSASRPQDRQFILSSKKLLLSDSGFYLCASGATGAVYEQYFGPGTRLTVT.

The V and J genes are TRBV28 and TRBJ2-5; the match to TRBD2 covers 10 bases. CDR1 MDHEN and CDR2 SYDVKM come from the germline V gene. The CDR3 extends over 15 amino acids. V lost 3 bases, J lost 5 bases, and 6 bases stayed unmatched. CDR3 in DNA: TGTGCCAGCAGTTTCCCGGGACTAGCGTCGGAGACCCAGTACTTC. Its translation is CASSFPGLASETQYF.

The chain links TRBV6-6 to TRBJ2-1, with 9 bases aligning to TRBD2. Per germline, CDR1 MNHNY and CDR2 SVGAGI (reference sequence). V was pared by 9 bases and J by 15 bases, with 21 bases of the junction left unmatched. The CDR3 has 15 residues. CDR3 sequence reads: CASGRSGSSGRTPFF. CDR3 in DNA: TGTGCCAGTGGGCGGAGCGGGAGTAGCGGGAGAACTCCGTTCTTC.

This clone was seen just once. This chain uses TRBV19 with TRBJ2-5, with 9 bases aligning to TRBD1. CDR1 and CDR2 from the germline V gene are LNHDA and SQIVND (reference sequence). The CDR3 runs to 14 residues. Germline trimming cut 6 bases from V and 4 bases from J; bases unmatched to any gene: 6. The DNA of the CDR3 is TGTGCCAGTAGACAACAGGGGGCTCGAGAGACCCAGTACTTC. Residues: CASRQQGARETQYF.

J is TRBJ1-1 and V is TRBV5-1; TRBD1 matches at 9 bases. Germline V lookup: CDR1 SGHRS, CDR2 YFSETQ. The CDR3 loop spans 14 amino acids. Unmatched junction bases numbered 2, after V lost 3 bases and J lost 2 bases. The CDR3 nucleotides are TGCGCCAGCAGCTCGGGACAGGGAAACACTGAAGCTTTCTTT. Amino acids: CASSSGQGNTEAFF.

The chain employs TRBV6-6 and TRBJ2-7, with 13 bases that match TRBD2. Trimming at V came to 5 bases and at J to 5 bases, leaving 6 bases not matched to a gene. Per the germline V gene, CDR1 is MNHNY and CDR2 is SVGAGI (reference sequence). The CDR3 extends over 15 amino acids. In DNA, the CDR3 is TGTGCCAGCAGTCCCGGACTAGCGGGAGTCGACGAGCAGTACTTC. This codes for CASSPGLAGVDEQYF.

The chain joins TRBV7-2 to TRBJ2-7; D is unresolved. The CDR3 spans 14 residues. Germline CDR1 reads SGHTA; CDR2 reads FQGNSA. The germline V and J ends were trimmed by 4 bases and 5 bases, with 15 bases remaining between them. As DNA, the CDR3 is TGTGCCAGCAGCTCGCAGCCATTTTCGGACGAGCAGTACTTC. Translating it yields CASSSQPFSDEQYF. Complete variable domain (other parts from reference TRBV7-2 and TRBJ2-7): GAGVSQSPSNKVTEKGKDVELRCDPISGHTALYWYRQSLGQGLEFLIYFQGNSAPDKSGLPSDRFSAERTGGSVSTLTIQRTQQEDSAVYLCASSSQPFSDEQYFGPGTRLTVT.